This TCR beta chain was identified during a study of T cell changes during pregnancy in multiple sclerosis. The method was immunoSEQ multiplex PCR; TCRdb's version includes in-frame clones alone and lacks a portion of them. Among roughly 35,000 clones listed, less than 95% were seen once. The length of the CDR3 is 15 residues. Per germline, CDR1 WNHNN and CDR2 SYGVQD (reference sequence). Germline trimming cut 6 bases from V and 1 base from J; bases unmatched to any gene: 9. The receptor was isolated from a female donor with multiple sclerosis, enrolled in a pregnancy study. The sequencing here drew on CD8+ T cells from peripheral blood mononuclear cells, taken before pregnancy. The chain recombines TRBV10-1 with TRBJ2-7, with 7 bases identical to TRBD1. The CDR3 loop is CASRHGTAKSYEQYF. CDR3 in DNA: TGCGCCAGCAGACACGGGACAGCCAAATCCTACGAGCAGTACTTC.